These 18 T cell receptor beta chains were all obtained from the same sample, sequenced in a study of cytomegalovirus exposure and HLA in healthy donors (dated by TCRdb to about 2017). Libraries were prepared through the immunoSEQ multiplex PCR assay. TCRdb stores this immuneACCESS table with in-frame sequences only. Part of the clones is absent; in the studies checked, under half of the shortfall reflects unresolved V genes, and no reason is known for the rest. The table for this sample lists about 150,000 clones; about 94% of them were counted only once. 1.5% to 2% of the sample is in the top ten clones. The sequenced material came from PBMCs. The source of these receptors is a man aged 18 to 35 in good health and CMV-seropositive.

This chain joins TRBV28 and TRBJ2-2; D may be TRBD2 (6 bases). The length of the CDR3 is 16 residues. Germline assignment: CDR1 MDHEN and CDR2 SYDVKM. V lost 6 bases and J 2 bases, leaving 16 bases between the germline ends. For the CDR3, the DNA is TGTGCCAGCAGCGGTATAGCGGAGCTTAACACCGGGGAGCTGTTTTTT. Residues: CASSGIAELNTGELFF.

The V and J genes are TRBV6-1 and TRBJ1-1; TRBD1 might be the D (5 bases). Between the trimmed V and J ends, which lost 8 bases and 3 bases, there was a span of 16 bases. Germline-derived CDR1 and CDR2 are MNHNS and SASEGT. The CDR3 sequence is 14 residues long. CDR3 nucleotide sequence: TGTGCCAGCGGCGGTGGGGGGATTGACACTGAAGCTTTCTTT. This translates into CASGGGGIDTEAFF.

The chain has TRBV29-1 and TRBJ1-5; D might be TRBD1 (5 bases). V lost 6 bases, J lost 5 bases, and 14 bases lay in between. This CDR3 region has 13 residues. Germline loops: CDR1 SQVTM, CDR2 ANQGSEA. CDR3 coding DNA: TGCAGCGTGCGGACAAGCCCGGATCAGCCCCAGCATTTT. Protein: CSVRTSPDQPQHF.

This sequence joins TRBV28 and TRBJ2-3, with D hard to call. Trimming stripped 5 bases from V and 2 bases from J, with 14 bases between. Germline V CDR1 and CDR2: MDHEN, SYDVKM. The CDR3 totals 15 residues. Written as DNA, the CDR3 is TGTGCCAGCAGTCCCTTCCTAGAGATCACAGATACGCAGTATTTT. Protein: CASSPFLEITDTQYF.

The rearrangement uses TRBV28 and TRBJ1-3; TRBD1 matches at 7 bases. Trimming cost V 1 base and J 0 bases; bases outside gene matches: 6. Germline CDR1 MDHEN, CDR2 SYDVKM. CDR3 size: 17 residues. In nucleotides, the CDR3 is TGTGCCAGCAGTTTATCGACAGGGAAGGGCTCTGGAAACACCATATATTTT. Residues: CASSLSTGKGSGNTIYF.

The genes are TRBV29-1 and TRBJ2-3, with 11 bases lining up with TRBD2. The germline V gene encodes CDR1 SQVTM and CDR2 ANQGSEA. V was pared by 8 bases and J by 4 bases, with 5 bases of the junction left unmatched. This CDR3 contains 13 residues. The DNA of the CDR3 is TGCAGCACCCCGGGACTAGCGGCAGATACGCAGTATTTT. Protein sequence: CSTPGLAADTQYF.

This sequence joins TRBV30 and TRBJ2-5, with 9 positions matching TRBD2. The CDR3 loop spans 14 amino acids. V lost 3 bases, J lost 5 bases, and 7 bases stayed unmatched. Germline V gene data show CDR1 as GTSNPN and CDR2 as SVGIG (reference sequence). CDR3 sequence (DNA): TGTGCCTGGAGAGGATTAGCGGGAGTGGAGACCCAGTACTTC. As protein: CAWRGLAGVETQYF.

The chain uses TRBV6-6 and TRBJ2-1; maybe TRBD2 (5 bases). The CDR3 is made up of 13 amino acids. Trimming removed 5 bases at V and 10 bases at J, with 15 bases between. Germline-derived CDR1 and CDR2 are MNHNY and SVGAGI (reference sequence). In DNA form, the CDR3 reads TGTGCCAGCAGTGACACGGACTTTTCGGAGCAGTTCTTC. Translated, it gives CASSDTDFSEQFF.

The gene calls are TRBV7-6 and TRBJ2-3, with 7 bases aligning to TRBD2. This CDR3 has 16 residues. V lost 1 base, J lost 1 base, and 5 bases stayed unmatched. Germline CDR1 and CDR2: SGHVS and FNYEAQ. CDR3 residues: CASSLVRGSGTDTQYF. CDR3 nucleotides: TGTGCCAGCAGCTTAGTGCGGGGGTCGGGCACAGATACGCAGTATTTT.

The chain is built from TRBV6-1 and TRBJ2-2; D is perhaps TRBD2 (6 bases). This CDR3 region has 16 residues. Germline V lookup: CDR1 MNHNS, CDR2 SASEGT. Deletions cut 0 bases from V and 3 bases from J, with 11 bases between. The CDR3 region has the DNA TGTGCCAGCAGTGAAGCGTGGGGGAGGTACACCGGGGAGCTGTTTTTT. The encoded protein is CASSEAWGRYTGELFF.

This clone was picked up one time. The chain recombines TRBV5-1 with TRBJ2-5; 7 positions match TRBD2. CDR3 length: 13 amino acids. Germline CDR1 SGHRS, CDR2 YFSETQ. Trimming removed 1 base from V and 7 bases from J; junction bases left unmatched: 4. The DNA of the CDR3 is TGCGCCAGCAGCTTGAGCGGGGAAGGGACCCAGTACTTC. This encodes CASSLSGEGTQYF.

The V call is TRBV5-1, the J call TRBJ2-2; TRBD1 is a possible D gene (5 bases). Germline CDR1 and CDR2: SGHRS and YFSETQ. CDR3 length: 17 amino acids. V dropped 0 bases and J dropped 5 bases, with 17 bases sitting between them. CDR3: CASSLDPRVVFTGELFF. Here the CDR3 DNA reads TGCGCCAGCAGCTTGGACCCCAGGGTCGTTTTTACCGGGGAGCTGTTTTTT.

The V call is TRBV27, the J call TRBJ1-6; tentative D call: TRBD1 (6 bases). Germline assignment: CDR1 MNHEY and CDR2 SMNVEV (reference sequence). The CDR3 is 14 residues long. The ends were cut back, 6 bases at V and 7 bases at J, with 13 bases in the middle. In nucleotides, the CDR3 is TGTGCCAGCAGGGCAGGGGTTGTAAATTCACCCCTCCACTTT. It specifies CASRAGVVNSPLHF.

This rearrangement joins TRBV6-1 to TRBJ2-7, with 8 bases identical to TRBD1. With V trimmed by 2 bases and J by 5 bases, 14 bases remained unmatched. Germline V CDR1 and CDR2: MNHNS, SASEGT. This CDR3 has 17 residues. Written as DNA, the CDR3 is TGTGCCAGCAGTGAATACTCTGGACAGGGCTCGCGGAACGAGCAGTACTTC. This gives the protein CASSEYSGQGSRNEQYF.

This chain joins TRBV28 and TRBJ2-4, with 9 bases lining up with TRBD1. The CDR3 loop spans 18 amino acids. CDR1 and CDR2 (germline): MDHEN, SYDVKM. V was pared by 1 base and J by 7 bases, with 14 bases of the junction left unmatched. In nucleotides, the CDR3 is TGTGCCAGCAGTTTATTCCGGCAAGAGGACAGGGGTAAGAACATTCAGTACTTC. This sequence encodes CASSLFRQEDRGKNIQYF.

A single count supports this clone. V and J are TRBV19 and TRBJ1-4; TRBD1 is a possible D gene (6 bases). Between the trimmed V and J ends, which lost 4 bases and 7 bases, there was a span of 10 bases. The CDR3 extends over 13 amino acids. Germline values: CDR1 LNHDA, CDR2 SQIVND (reference sequence). CDR3 sequence (DNA): TGTGCCAGTAGTAGCGCCAGGGGTGAAAAACTGTTTTTT. This codes for CASSSARGEKLFF.

The rearrangement uses TRBV2 and TRBJ2-1; 7 bases are a match to TRBD1. This CDR3 contains 15 residues. From germline, CDR1 is SNHLY and CDR2 FYNNEI. V lost 1 base, J lost 1 base, and 1 base stayed unmatched. DNA of the CDR3: TGTGCCAGCAGTGAAGGGGACAGTTCCTACAATGAGCAGTTCTTC. Protein product: CASSEGDSSYNEQFF.

Only a few counts were recorded for this clone. This chain connects TRBV30 to TRBJ2-4; the match to TRBD2 covers 8 bases. There are 15 residues in the CDR3. Germline lookup yields CDR1 GTSNPN and CDR2 SVGIG (reference sequence). Trimming took 0 bases from V and 7 from J; bases not matched to a gene: 8. The CDR3, as DNA: TGTGCCTGGAGTGTCGGTGAGCGGGAGTCGAACATTCAGTACTTC. Its protein is CAWSVGERESNIQYF.